This T cell receptor beta chain was captured by sequencing in a study of neurological immune-mediated disorders. This clonotype was counted at least ten times. Its target is unknown. Volunteers from a blood bank in Maryland, USA, made up the healthy controls. General observations from the study: HTLV-1-associated myelopathy ranked highest for TCR clonal expansion and multiple sclerosis lowest, beneath healthy controls.

The cDNA was generated through 5'RACE incorporating 10-nucleotide random UMIs. TCRdb reprocessed the 5' RACE reads with MiXCR, giving one entry per CDR3 protein. Counted here are around 40,000 distinct CDR3 sequences, 9.5% to 15% occurring once; the ten biggest clones make up around 1.3%. Trimming pared 6 bases from V and 6 bases from J, leaving 14 bases between. The CDR3 extends over 13 amino acids. The receptor comes from a female donor in good health. The chain links TRBV12-3 or TRBV12-4 to TRBJ1-2; a possible D gene is TRBD1 (6 bases). The sample taken for sequencing was PBMCs. This chain's CDR3 is CASSTTGKDGYTF. The CDR3 DNA reads as TGTGCCAGCAGCACAACAGGGAAGGATGGCTACACCTTC.